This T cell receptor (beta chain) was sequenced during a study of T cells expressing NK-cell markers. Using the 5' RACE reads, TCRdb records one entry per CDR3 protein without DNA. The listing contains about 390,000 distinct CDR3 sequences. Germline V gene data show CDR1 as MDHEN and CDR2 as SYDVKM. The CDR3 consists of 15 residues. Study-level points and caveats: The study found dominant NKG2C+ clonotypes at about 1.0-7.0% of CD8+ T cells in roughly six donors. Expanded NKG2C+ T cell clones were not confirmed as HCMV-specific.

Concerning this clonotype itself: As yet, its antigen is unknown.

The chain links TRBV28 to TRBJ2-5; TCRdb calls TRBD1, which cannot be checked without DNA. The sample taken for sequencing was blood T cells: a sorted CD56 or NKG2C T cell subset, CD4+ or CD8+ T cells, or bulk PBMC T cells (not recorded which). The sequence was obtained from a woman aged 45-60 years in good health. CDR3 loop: CASSGGGTSRETQYF.